Below are 8 T cell receptor beta chains sequenced from a single sample in a study of blood T cell repertoires in COVID-19. TCRdb keeps only in-frame clones here, not all; method: immunoSEQ multiplex PCR. The profile shows a few hundred thousand clones, about 85% of them singletons. Sample: peripheral blood. The receptors were gathered from a woman aged 18-29 years with acute or convalescent COVID-19.

CDR3 protein: CATSRDGGYTEAFF. The CDR3 DNA reads TGTGCCACCAGCAGAGATGGCGGTTACACTGAAGCTTTCTTT. The V and J genes are TRBV15 and TRBJ1-1; D is unresolved. V dropped 0 bases and J dropped 3 bases, with 8 bases sitting between them. The CDR3 runs 14 residues. The germline CDR1 and CDR2 sequences are LNHNV and YYDKDF (reference sequence).

The chain couples TRBV6-5 to TRBJ2-7, with 9 bases lining up with TRBD2. The CDR3 extends over 15 amino acids. Germline lookup yields CDR1 MNHEY and CDR2 SVGAGI. V lost 2 bases to trimming and J lost 2 bases; unmatched junction nucleotides: 4. The CDR3 sequence is CASSYSGTSTYEQYF. The CDR3 coding sequence is TGTGCCAGCAGTTACAGTGGGACTAGCACCTACGAGCAGTACTTC.

The count of this clone is one. The chain recombines TRBV11-2 with TRBJ2-1; 11 positions match TRBD2. The CDR3 covers 15 residues. Looked up from germline, CDR1 is SGHAT and CDR2 is FQNNGV. With V trimmed by 6 bases and J by 2 bases, 3 bases remained unmatched. DNA of the CDR3: TGTGCCAGCAGACTGACTAGCGGGACCTACAATGAGCAGTTCTTC. Amino acid sequence: CASRLTSGTYNEQFF.

The chain joins TRBV27 to TRBJ2-3; the match to TRBD2 covers 9 bases. CDR3 length equals 16 residues. J was trimmed by 6 bases and V by 4 bases; bases with no gene match: 11. CDR1 is MNHEY, CDR2 SMNVEV, per germline (reference sequence). CDR3 coding DNA: TGTGCCAGCAGTTCCGGAGCTAGCGGGATAGGGGATACGCAGTATTTT. This gives the protein CASSSGASGIGDTQYF.

The J gene is TRBJ2-1, the V gene TRBV25-1; 7 bases map to TRBD2. V shed 5 bases and J 6 bases; nucleotides not matched to a gene: 1. This CDR3 comprises 12 residues. CDR1 and CDR2 from the germline V gene are MGHDK and SYGVNS. In nucleotides, the CDR3 is TGTGCCAGCAGTAGGACTAGCAATGAGCAGTTCTTC. Its translation is CASSRTSNEQFF.

The rearrangement links TRBV7-3 to TRBJ1-2; 10 bases are shared with TRBD1. Trimming at V came to 5 bases and at J to 3 bases, leaving 9 bases not matched to a gene. The CDR3 has 16 amino acids. Looked up from germline, CDR1 is SGHTA and CDR2 is FQGTGA. DNA of the CDR3: TGTGCCAGCAGCCCGGGACAGGGGTCTTACTACTATGGCTACACCTTC. Its protein product is CASSPGQGSYYYGYTF.

The V call is TRBV10-3, the J call TRBJ2-6; TRBD2 agrees at 8 bases. V gave up 5 bases and J gave up 0 bases; unmatched junction bases: 9. Germline V gives CDR1 ENHRY, CDR2 SYGVKD. This CDR3 has 18 residues. In DNA, the CDR3 is TGTGCCATCAGTCGAAATTACGGGGGGGGCTCTGGGGCCAACGTCCTGACTTTC. Protein: CAISRNYGGGSGANVLTF.

This chain links TRBV5-1 with TRBJ2-1; TRBD2 might be the D (5 bases). In germline, CDR1 is SGHRS, CDR2 YFSETQ. The CDR3 loop spans 14 amino acids. Trimming pared 3 bases from V and 4 bases from J, leaving 11 bases between. The CDR3 sequence: CASSSRTEYNEQFF. The CDR3 nucleotides read TGCGCCAGCAGCTCCCGGACTGAATACAATGAGCAGTTCTTC.